The 30 T cell receptor beta chains listed next were all sequenced from one sample in a study of blood T cell repertoires in COVID-19. This table comes from immunoSEQ multiplex PCR, and its TCRdb copy is limited to in-frame clones, with some not included. The table records fewer than 250,000 clones, 70% to 90% of them present only once. Sequencing input: PBMCs or T cells enriched from blood (not recorded which). The receptors come from a woman in her 50s with acute COVID-19.

This sequence joins TRBV30 and TRBJ2-5, with 7 bases lining up with TRBD1. Germline assignment: CDR1 GTSNPN and CDR2 SVGIG (reference sequence). With 1 base clipped from V and 7 bases from J, the junction kept 21 bases outside the gene matches. This CDR3 contains 18 residues. The CDR3 sequence is CAWSALPHSGTDSGTQYF. The CDR3 region has the DNA TGTGCCTGGAGTGCTCTTCCTCATTCCGGGACAGACAGTGGGACCCAGTACTTC.

J is TRBJ1-5 and V is TRBV18; D is unclear. Germline loops: CDR1 KGHSH, CDR2 LQKENI. The V end lost 3 bases, the J end lost 4 bases, and 16 bases lay between the germline ends. The CDR3 sequence is 16 residues long. In DNA form, the CDR3 reads TGTGCCAGCTCACCCCCCCTGGCGGGAGCAAATCAGCCCCAGCATTTT. This codes for CASSPPLAGANQPQHF.

The chain recombines TRBV5-1 with TRBJ2-5; possibly TRBD1 for D (5 bases). V was shortened by 0 bases and J by 4 bases, with 13 bases between the two germline ends. The CDR3 spans 15 residues. Germline values: CDR1 SGHRS, CDR2 YFSETQ. For the CDR3, the DNA is TGCGCCAGCAGCTTGGAGGGGCCCCCCAGAGAGACCCAGTACTTC. As protein: CASSLEGPPRETQYF. The full variable domain, with the rest looked up from reference TRBV5-1 and TRBJ2-5, is KAGVTQTPRYLIKTRGQQVTLSCSPISGHRSVSWYQQTPGQGLQFLFEYFSETQRNKGNFPGRFSGRQFSNSRSEMNVSTLELGDSALYLCASSLEGPPRETQYFGPGTRLLVL.

The CDR3 sequence is CAISESGQGGEKLFF. CDR3 sequence (DNA): TGTGCCATCAGTGAGTCGGGACAGGGAGGGGAAAAACTGTTTTTT. The V gene is TRBV10-3, the J gene TRBJ1-4; TRBD1 matches at 9 bases. Germline loops: CDR1 ENHRY, CDR2 SYGVKD. The CDR3 spans 15 residues. With 0 bases clipped from V and 8 bases from J, the junction kept 4 bases outside the gene matches.

This clone was seen a single time. The chain links TRBV7-2 to TRBJ1-1, with 9 positions matching TRBD1. J lost 7 bases, V lost 3 bases, and 3 bases had no gene match. The length of the CDR3 is 13 residues. The germline CDR1 and CDR2 sequences are SGHTA and FQGNSA. CDR3 nucleotides: TGTGCCAGCAGCTTTAGGACAGGGGTTGAAGCTTTCTTT. It specifies CASSFRTGVEAFF.

The J gene is TRBJ2-1, the V gene TRBV9, with 10 bases identical to TRBD1. Germline CDR1 is SGDLS and CDR2 is YYNGEE. The J segment lost 5 bases and the V segment lost 0 bases, leaving 2 bases of the junction unmatched. The CDR3 is 15 amino acids. CDR3 nucleotides: TGTGCCAGCAGCGTAGGACAGGGGGCAAACAATGAGCAGTTCTTC. Translation: CASSVGQGANNEQFF.

The V gene is TRBV7-3, the J gene TRBJ2-1, with D possibly TRBD1 on 6 matching bases. CDR3 length equals 13 residues. Trimming stripped 5 bases from V and 6 bases from J, with 11 bases between. Germline CDR1 is SGHTA and CDR2 is FQGTGA. The CDR3 is CASSMGHSNEQFF. The CDR3 DNA sequence: TGTGCCAGCAGCATGGGACACTCCAATGAGCAGTTCTTC. Drawing the rest from reference TRBV7-3 and TRBJ2-1, the complete variable domain is GAGVSQTPSNKVTEKGKYVELRCDPISGHTALYWYRQSLGQGPEFLIYFQGTGAADDSGLPNDRFFAVRPEGSVSTLKIQRTERGDSAVYLCASSMGHSNEQFFGPGTRLTVL.

This chain links TRBV7-8 with TRBJ1-1; no reliable D call. CDR1 SGHVS and CDR2 FQNEAQ come from the germline V gene. The CDR3 is 16 amino acids. Trimming stripped 5 bases from V and 1 base from J, with 17 bases between. The CDR3 loop is CASSQSRIVKNTEAFF. In DNA form, the CDR3 reads TGTGCCAGCAGCCAAAGCCGAATAGTCAAGAACACTGAAGCTTTCTTT.

J is TRBJ2-2 and V is TRBV27; perhaps TRBD1 as D (5 bases). This CDR3 contains 18 residues. V lost 7 bases, J lost 4 bases, and 25 bases lay in between. Germline V lookup: CDR1 MNHEY, CDR2 SMNVEV (reference sequence). The CDR3: CASNLWPWGQDITGELFF. The DNA of the CDR3 is TGTGCCAGCAATCTCTGGCCCTGGGGCCAGGACATCACCGGGGAGCTGTTTTTT.

The CDR3 protein is CASRDGQGVTEAFF. The CDR3 DNA is TGTGCCAGCAGAGACGGACAGGGTGTCACTGAAGCTTTCTTT. The chain has TRBV3-1 (or the pseudogene TRBV3-2) and TRBJ1-1; 8 nucleotides align to TRBD1. V shed 6 bases and J 4 bases; nucleotides not matched to a gene: 7. Germline V gene lookup returns CDR1 LGHDT and CDR2 YNNKEL (reference sequence). This CDR3 comprises 14 residues.

The chain's CDR3 is CASSIVAGGMYEQYF. The CDR3 coding sequence is TGTGCCAGTAGTATAGTGGCAGGGGGCATGTACGAGCAGTACTTC. This rearrangement joins TRBV19 to TRBJ2-7; TRBD1 agrees at 8 bases. Germline CDR1 reads LNHDA; CDR2 reads SQIVND (reference sequence). This CDR3 spans 15 amino acids. The V gene end was trimmed by 1 base and the J gene end by 4 bases; junction bases not matched to a gene: 6.

V is TRBV11-2 and J is TRBJ1-1; TRBD1 matches 7 bases. V gave up 5 bases and J gave up 4 bases; unmatched junction bases: 7. The CDR3 totals 14 residues. Per germline, CDR1 SGHAT and CDR2 FQNNGV. The CDR3 bases are TGTGCCAGCAGCCCCCGACAGGGAGGCACTGAAGCTTTCTTT. This sequence encodes CASSPRQGGTEAFF.

CDR3 sequence (DNA): TGTGCCAGCAGCTTAGGGGCGACAGGGCTATCGGGTGGCTACACCTTC. Translating gives CASSLGATGLSGGYTF. The chain is built from TRBV7-9 and TRBJ1-2; 7 positions match TRBD1. CDR1 is SEHNR and CDR2 is FQNEAQ in the germline V gene (reference sequence). The CDR3 extends over 16 amino acids. Trimming took 1 base from V and 7 from J; bases not matched to a gene: 12.

The chain recombines TRBV25-1 with TRBJ1-1; possible D gene TRBD1, 6 bases. Trimming cost V 4 bases and J 8 bases, with 11 bases left between them. The germline CDR1 and CDR2 sequences are MGHDK and SYGVNS. The CDR3 extends over 12 amino acids. The CDR3 DNA is TGTGCCAGCAGTGCGACAGGTCCCGAAGCTTTCTTT. Translating it yields CASSATGPEAFF.

The chain joins TRBV5-6 to TRBJ1-5; weak D call: TRBD1 (6 bases). The ends were cut back, 0 bases at V and 6 bases at J, with 22 bases in the middle. The CDR3 loop spans 18 amino acids. Looked up from germline, CDR1 is SGHDT and CDR2 is YYEEEE. CDR3 bases: TGTGCCAGCAGCTTGGGAGAGATTAGACGGGGAGGGGGTCAGCCCCAGCATTTT. This encodes CASSLGEIRRGGGQPQHF. Using reference TRBV5-6 and TRBJ1-5 for the parts outside the CDR3, the full variable domain is DAGVTQSPTHLIKTRGQQVTLRCSPKSGHDTVSWYQQALGQGPQFIFQYYEEEERQRGNFPDRFSGHQFPNYSSELNVNALLLGDSALYLCASSLGEIRRGGGQPQHFGDGTRLSIL.

CDR3 sequence (DNA): TGTGCTAGTGTGGGGGCGGGGGGCTGGGGCTACACCTTC. It yields the protein CASVGAGGWGYTF. The gene calls are TRBV12-5 and TRBJ1-2; perhaps TRBD1 as D (6 bases). CDR1 and CDR2 from the germline V gene are LGHNT and FRNRAP. The CDR3 totals 13 residues. The V and J ends lost 7 bases and 8 bases respectively, with 17 bases between them.

The genes are TRBV5-1 and TRBJ2-5, with D possibly matching TRBD1 (5 bases). Deletions cut 0 bases from V and 1 base from J, with 10 bases between. The CDR3 spans 15 residues. Germline V CDR1 and CDR2: SGHRS, YFSETQ. This CDR3 reads CASSLASDTQETQYF. CDR3 sequence (DNA): TGCGCCAGCAGCTTGGCCTCGGACACCCAAGAGACCCAGTACTTC.

The chain uses TRBV20-1 and TRBJ1-6; D may be TRBD1 (6 bases). Germline lookup yields CDR1 DFQATT and CDR2 SNEGSKA (reference sequence). The V end was cut by 3 bases, the J end by 6 bases, with 15 bases between. The CDR3 loop spans 15 amino acids. The CDR3 here is CSASQARTANSPLHF. Written as DNA, the CDR3 is TGCAGTGCTAGTCAGGCGAGGACAGCTAATTCACCCCTCCACTTT.

The V gene is TRBV7-6, the J gene TRBJ1-2, with 9 positions matching TRBD1. The CDR3 runs to 15 residues. Looked up from germline, CDR1 is SGHVS and CDR2 is FNYEAQ. The junction had 6 bases not matched to a gene; V was cut back by 1 base and J by 6 bases. CDR3 loop: CASSLGGQGGNGYTF. The CDR3 coding sequence is TGTGCCAGCAGCTTAGGGGGACAGGGAGGAAATGGCTACACCTTC.

This clone was seen a handful of times. The chain carries TRBV10-2 and TRBJ1-1; D not resolved. This CDR3 has 15 residues. Germline V CDR1 and CDR2: WSHSY, SAAADI. Trimming removed 7 bases from V and 3 bases from J, with 18 bases in between. CDR3 protein: CASNSGVGRYTEAFF. The CDR3 coding sequence is TGCGCCAGCAATTCCGGGGTCGGGCGGTACACTGAAGCTTTCTTT.

The V call is TRBV10-3, the J call TRBJ1-3; D gene uncertain. V dropped 7 bases and J dropped 0 bases, with 4 bases sitting between them. Germline V gives CDR1 ENHRY, CDR2 SYGVKD. The CDR3 is made up of 12 amino acids. The CDR3 is CAIKLSGNTIYF. The CDR3 nucleotides are TGTGCCATCAAGCTCTCTGGAAACACCATATATTTT.

This chain links TRBV6-5 with TRBJ2-5; TRBD2 agrees at 8 bases. The germline CDR1 and CDR2 sequences are MNHEY and SVGAGI. After removal of 6 bases from V and 1 base from J, the junction contained 4 bases not matched to a gene. The length of the CDR3 is 14 residues. The chain's CDR3 is CASRPGGAQETQYF. CDR3 coding DNA: TGTGCCAGCAGGCCCGGGGGGGCCCAAGAGACCCAGTACTTC.

This clone has only one observation. The V gene is TRBV19, the J gene TRBJ1-4; the match to TRBD1 covers 8 bases. V trimming: 6 bases; J trimming: 2 bases; junction bases outside the gene matches: 5. This CDR3 spans 15 amino acids. Germline V CDR1 and CDR2: LNHDA, SQIVND (reference sequence). The CDR3 DNA follows: TGTGCCAGTAGAACAGGGGGGGCGACTAATGAAAAACTGTTTTTT. It encodes CASRTGGATNEKLFF.

This clone was recorded once. The chain employs TRBV7-9 and TRBJ2-1; 9 nucleotides align to TRBD1. This CDR3 is built from 15 residues. J lost 7 bases, V lost 4 bases, and 8 bases had no gene match. Germline lookup yields CDR1 SEHNR and CDR2 FQNEAQ (reference sequence). This chain's CDR3 is CASSSRDRVKNEQFF. The CDR3 DNA reads TGTGCCAGCAGCTCCCGGGACAGGGTAAAAAATGAGCAGTTCTTC.

The chain combines TRBV6-4 with TRBJ1-6, with a possible D match to TRBD1 (6 bases). Germline V lookup: CDR1 MRHNA, CDR2 SNTAGT. CDR3 length equals 18 residues. V dropped 0 bases and J dropped 7 bases, with 19 bases sitting between them. Here the CDR3 DNA reads TGTGCCAGCAGTGACTCCCGGGTCAGGCAGGGGTGGAATTCACCCCTCCACTTT. The encoded protein is CASSDSRVRQGWNSPLHF.

The CDR3 sequence: CASLRDRGLEQYF. CDR3 nucleotide sequence: TGTGCCAGTCTCCGGGACAGGGGTCTCGAGCAGTACTTC. This chain connects TRBV19 to TRBJ2-7, with 10 bases that match TRBD1. The germline V gene encodes CDR1 LNHDA and CDR2 SQIVND (reference sequence). J gave up 6 bases and V 8 bases, and 7 bases lay outside the gene matches. There are 13 residues in the CDR3.

This chain joins TRBV2 and TRBJ1-5, with TRBD1 identical over 8 bases. Germline CDR1 is SNHLY and CDR2 is FYNNEI. The CDR3 is 15 amino acids. V shed 1 base, J shed 9 bases, and the junction held 8 bases outside the gene matches. This CDR3 is CASSEESTGGSPQHF. The DNA for the CDR3 is TGTGCCAGCAGTGAAGAATCAACAGGGGGATCGCCCCAGCATTTT.

The chain has TRBV5-6 and TRBJ1-2; D gene ambiguous. The V gene lost 0 bases and the J gene lost 6 bases, with 12 bases spanning the gap. The CDR3 is made up of 14 amino acids. The germline V gene has CDR1 SGHDT and CDR2 YYEEEE. The CDR3 DNA reads TGTGCCAGCAGCTTGGTAGGGAGGGTCCATGGCTACACCTTC. This encodes CASSLVGRVHGYTF.

This clone was seen a handful of times. V gene TRBV19 combines with J gene TRBJ1-2, with D possibly being TRBD1 (5 bases). The germline gives CDR1 LNHDA, CDR2 SQIVND (reference sequence). This CDR3 comprises 14 residues. Trimming removed 0 bases at V and 4 bases at J, with 9 bases between. CDR3 region: CASSIDGGSYGYTF. The CDR3 DNA reads TGTGCCAGTAGTATAGACGGGGGGAGCTATGGCTACACCTTC. Supplemented by reference TRBV19 and TRBJ1-2, the full variable domain reads DGGITQSPKYLFRKEGQNVTLSCEQNLNHDAMYWYRQDPGQGLRLIYYSQIVNDFQKGDIAEGYSVSREKKESFPLTVTSAQKNPTAFYLCASSIDGGSYGYTFGSGTRLTVV.

This sequence joins TRBV28 and TRBJ1-1, with D unclear. Germline V lookup: CDR1 MDHEN, CDR2 SYDVKM. The CDR3 length is 13 residues. The V end was cut by 3 bases, the J end by 0 bases, with 5 bases between. CDR3 bases: TGTGCCAGCAGTTTCCCCTTGAACACTGAAGCTTTCTTT. Protein product: CASSFPLNTEAFF.